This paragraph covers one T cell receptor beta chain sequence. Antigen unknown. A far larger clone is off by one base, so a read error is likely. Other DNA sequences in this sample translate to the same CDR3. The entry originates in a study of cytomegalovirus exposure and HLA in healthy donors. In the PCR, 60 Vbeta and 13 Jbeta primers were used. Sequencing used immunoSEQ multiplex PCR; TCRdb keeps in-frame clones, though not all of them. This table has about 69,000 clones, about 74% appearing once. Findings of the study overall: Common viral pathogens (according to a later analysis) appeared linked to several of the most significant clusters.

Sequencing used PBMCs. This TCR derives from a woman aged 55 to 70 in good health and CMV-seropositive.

The CDR3 bases are TGTGCCAGCGGGGCGCCTTATTCACCCCTCCACTTT. It is translated as CASGAPYSPLHF. The chain uses TRBV9 and TRBJ1-6; perhaps TRBD1 as D (5 bases). CDR1 and CDR2 (germline): SGDLS, YYNGEE. This CDR3 spans 12 amino acids. V lost 7 bases, J lost 8 bases, and 10 bases lay in between.